These 20 T cell receptor beta chains were all obtained from the same sample, sequenced in a study of CD8 T cells in ankylosing spondylitis. No antigen is known for these receptors. TCRdb re-derived calls from the 5' RACE reads in MiXCR, one entry per CDR3 protein. The table lists about 480,000 distinct CDR3 sequences, 15% to 20% of them singletons. Study-wide findings and caveats: A TCR beta motif of several highly homologous variants seemed to mark ankylosing spondylitis blood.

What was sequenced was blood, either unsorted or a sorted T cell fraction (not recorded which). The receptors originated from a male donor with ankylosing spondylitis.

In its sample, this clonotype was seen once. The genes are TRBV4-1 and TRBJ1-3; D gene ambiguous. The CDR3 is 15 amino acids. V lost 4 bases, J lost 0 bases, and 10 bases lay in between. Germline CDR1 MGHRA, CDR2 YSYEKL. CDR3: CASSPGPTSGNTIYF. The CDR3 DNA reads as TGCGCCAGCAGCCCTGGACCTACCTCTGGAAACACCATATATTTT.

The table lists this clonotype with a few counts. The chain links TRBV6-2 or TRBV6-3 to TRBJ2-5; no reliable D call. V was cut by 6 bases and J by 5 bases, with 7 bases left in between. Germline values: CDR1 MNHEY, CDR2 SVGEGT. The CDR3 has 11 residues. In DNA form, the CDR3 reads TGTGCCAGCAGGGACGGGGAGACCCAGTACTTC. This codes for CASRDGETQYF.

V gene TRBV5-1 combines with J gene TRBJ1-2, with TRBD1 as a possible D gene (6 bases). Germline CDR1 reads SGHRS; CDR2 reads YFSETQ. The V and J ends lost 0 bases and 5 bases respectively, with 14 bases between them. The CDR3 is made up of 15 amino acids. The DNA for the CDR3 is TGCGCCAGCAGCTTGGTTCCCGGGGGCGGGTATGGCTACACCTTC. It translates to CASSLVPGGGYGYTF.

This clonotype has more than one count but fewer than ten. The chain links TRBV27 to TRBJ2-7; TRBD2 matches 8 bases. The V segment lost 6 bases and the J segment 3 bases; nucleotides outside the gene matches: 7. CDR1 and CDR2 (germline): MNHEY, SMNVEV (reference sequence). There are 14 residues in the CDR3. DNA for the CDR3: TGTGCCAGCAGACCGCTCGGGGGGGGCTACGAGCAGTACTTC. The encoded protein is CASRPLGGGYEQYF.

The rearrangement joins TRBV20-1 to TRBJ2-7, with D possibly called TRBD1 or TRBD2 (5 bases each). V was pared by 5 bases and J by 3 bases, with 14 bases between. This CDR3 comprises 13 residues. Germline CDR1 reads DFQATT; CDR2 reads SNEGSKA (reference sequence). The CDR3 DNA is TGCAGTGCTCCCTCCGGGACCGACTACGAGCAGTACTTC. Translating gives CSAPSGTDYEQYF.

This clonotype has ten or more counts. The chain combines TRBV4-3 with TRBJ1-5; unclear D gene. The V end lost 0 bases, the J end lost 5 bases, and 20 bases lay between the germline ends. Germline V gene lookup returns CDR1 LGHNA and CDR2 YSLEER. There are 18 residues in the CDR3. The CDR3 DNA sequence: TGCGCCAGCAGCCAAGATAGGTTTCGGGCGACGAGCGATCAGCCCCAGCATTTT. It translates to CASSQDRFRATSDQPQHF.

The chain is built from TRBV6-2 or TRBV6-3 and TRBJ2-7; D is uncertain. V was trimmed by 6 bases and J by 3 bases, leaving 6 bases between them. CDR3 size: 11 residues. Germline assignment: CDR1 MNHEY and CDR2 SVGEGT. As DNA, the CDR3 is TGTGCCAGCAGATACGGCTACGAGCAGTACTTC. It yields the protein CASRYGYEQYF.

The chain combines TRBV7-9 with TRBJ1-6, with a possible D match to TRBD1 (6 bases). Germline CDR1 and CDR2: SEHNR and FQNEAQ (reference sequence). Trimming stripped 3 bases from V and 9 bases from J, with 12 bases between. CDR3 length: 14 residues. The CDR3 region has the DNA TGTGCCAGCAGCTTCACAGGGCCAGGTTCACCCCTCCACTTT. Protein: CASSFTGPGSPLHF.

This rearrangement joins TRBV7-2 to TRBJ2-5; TRBD2 aligns across 7 bases. This CDR3 is built from 14 residues. J lost 3 bases, V lost 3 bases, and 4 bases had no gene match. Germline-derived CDR1 and CDR2 are SGHTA and FQGNSA. The CDR3 region is CASSFGGSKETQYF. CDR3 sequence (DNA): TGTGCCAGCAGCTTTGGCGGGAGTAAAGAGACCCAGTACTTC. Full variable domain (outside the CDR3, taken from reference TRBV7-2 and TRBJ2-5): GAGVSQSPSNKVTEKGKDVELRCDPISGHTALYWYRQSLGQGLEFLIYFQGNSAPDKSGLPSDRFSAERTGGSVSTLTIQRTQQEDSAVYLCASSFGGSKETQYFGPGTRLLVL.

The CDR3: CASIEQGLVETQYF. For the CDR3, the DNA is TGTGCCAGCATCGAGCAGGGGCTGGTAGAGACCCAGTACTTC. The rearrangement uses TRBV2 and TRBJ2-5, with TRBD1 as a possible D gene (6 bases). Germline V gives CDR1 SNHLY, CDR2 FYNNEI. This CDR3 comprises 14 residues. V lost 7 bases, J lost 4 bases, and 16 bases lay in between.

This clonotype has more than one count but fewer than ten. The chain links TRBV29-1 to TRBJ2-1; D is possibly TRBD2 (5 bases). V shed 5 bases and J shed 7 bases, with 12 bases lying between them. The CDR3 is made up of 12 amino acids. Germline V gives CDR1 SQVTM, CDR2 ANQGSEA. CDR3 residues: CSVRRPGNEQFF. CDR3 DNA: TGCAGCGTTCGAAGACCGGGAAATGAGCAGTTCTTC.

The V call is TRBV12-3 or TRBV12-4, the J call TRBJ2-1; TRBD1 is a possible D gene (6 bases). This CDR3 has 16 residues. The V end was cut by 5 bases, the J end by 7 bases, with 21 bases between. The chain's CDR3 is CASSTPQGFLENEQFF. In DNA, the CDR3 is TGTGCCAGCAGTACCCCACAGGGATTCTTGGAGAATGAGCAGTTCTTC.

The J gene is TRBJ1-2, the V gene TRBV24-1, with 9 bases lining up with TRBD1. The germline gives CDR1 KGHDR, CDR2 SFDVKD. This CDR3 spans 13 amino acids. Losses at the gene ends were 5 bases for V and 6 bases for J; bases not matched to a gene: 3. The CDR3 region has the DNA TGTGCCACCAGTGTTGGACAGGGGAATGGCTACACCTTC. Translated, it gives CATSVGQGNGYTF.

This clonotype has ten or more counts. V is TRBV20-1 and J is TRBJ2-5; 7 positions match TRBD1. The CDR3 totals 14 residues. Germline values: CDR1 DFQATT, CDR2 SNEGSKA (reference sequence). J was trimmed by 1 base and V by 1 base; bases with no gene match: 3. The chain's CDR3 is CSARGQGPQETQYF. CDR3 coding DNA: TGCAGTGCTAGAGGACAGGGTCCCCAAGAGACCCAGTACTTC.

The V call is TRBV5-1, the J call TRBJ2-1, with 10 nucleotides matching TRBD2. CDR1 is SGHRS and CDR2 is YFSETQ in the germline V gene. Trimming cost V 4 bases and J 3 bases; bases outside gene matches: 7. The CDR3 consists of 16 residues. In DNA, the CDR3 is TGCGCCAGCAGCACCCGGACTAGCGGACTCTACAATGAGCAGTTCTTC. Its protein is CASSTRTSGLYNEQFF.

A single count supports this clonotype. The chain uses TRBV5-1 and TRBJ2-2; 8 bases align to TRBD2. J gave up 1 base and V 0 bases, and 8 bases lay outside the gene matches. Germline lookup yields CDR1 SGHRS and CDR2 YFSETQ. The CDR3 sequence is 18 residues long. CDR3 sequence reads: CASSLGGLAHMNTGELFF. The CDR3 nucleotides are TGCGCCAGCAGCTTGGGAGGACTAGCACATATGAACACCGGGGAGCTGTTTTTT.

This clonotype has just a few counts. A junction end diverges from the germline sequence, so it may reflect a read error. For the CDR3, the DNA is TGTGCCAGTAGTACCCTGGAGGGCCGGGGCACAGCTACGCAGTATTTT. Translating it yields CASSTLEGRGTATQYF. The V call is TRBV19, the J call TRBJ2-3; maybe TRBD2 (6 bases). Germline CDR1 and CDR2: LNHDA and SQIVND (reference sequence). This CDR3 is built from 16 residues.

The chain links TRBV7-9 to TRBJ2-7, with D perhaps matching TRBD2 (5 bases). This CDR3 has 17 residues. The ends were cut back, 1 base at V and 7 bases at J, with 23 bases in the middle. The V gene's germline CDR1 is SEHNR and CDR2 FQNEAQ (reference sequence). CDR3 residues: CASSLDGPASDLGEQYF. The CDR3 nucleotides are TGTGCCAGCAGCTTAGACGGGCCCGCCTCGGACTTGGGAGAGCAGTACTTC.

The chain has TRBV9 and TRBJ2-5; no firm D call. The CDR3 extends over 14 amino acids. Germline V gene lookup returns CDR1 SGDLS and CDR2 YYNGEE. Trimming left V 0 bases short and J 2 bases short, with 8 bases between. The CDR3 here is CASSVGSTQETQYF. CDR3 DNA: TGTGCCAGCAGCGTAGGTTCAACTCAAGAGACCCAGTACTTC. The whole variable domain, remainder taken from reference TRBV9 and TRBJ2-5, is DSGVTQTPKHLITATGQRVTLRCSPRSGDLSVYWYQQSLDQGLQFLIQYYNGEERAKGNILERFSAQQFPDLHSELNLSSLELGDSALYFCASSVGSTQETQYFGPGTRLLVL.

This clonotype was observed a few times. The chain couples TRBV2 to TRBJ2-1, with D maybe TRBD1 (6 bases). The CDR3 is 16 amino acids. The V and J ends lost 7 bases and 5 bases respectively, with 21 bases between them. The germline CDR1 and CDR2 sequences are SNHLY and FYNNEI. CDR3 loop: CASIPTEGTLDNEQFF. In DNA form, the CDR3 reads TGTGCCAGCATTCCCACAGAGGGGACACTCGACAATGAGCAGTTCTTC.